This T cell receptor beta chain was obtained from a study of regulatory T cells in long-lasting Graves disease. The time point denotes: newly diagnosed GD, antithyroid drugs for less than 3 months. Construction of the TCR library relied on RNA isolated from PBMCs. With 6 bases removed from V and 3 bases from J, the gap between germline ends came to 15 bases. The germline V gene has CDR1 MDHEN and CDR2 SYDVKM. CDR3 length: 15 residues. General study points: The study examined only peripheral blood, not thyroid tissue. Repertoires from persistent disease leaned toward TRBV28, TRBJ1-2 and TRBJ2-5.

Building the TCR beta libraries relied on iRepertoire HTBI primers, and CDR3 regions underwent Arm-PCR. As processed by the authors: The samples included around 64 TRBV and some 14 TRBJ segments. Each CDR3 protein is one row after TCRdb ran MiXCR on the multiplex PCR reads. TCRdb, rather than the study authors, made the V and J calls. The sample includes 400,000 to 450,000 distinct CDR3 sequences, 14% to 15% of them seen just once. This clonotype has just a few counts. Its specificity is not known. This same sample was also taken into another study, of T cells in Graves' hyperthyroidism and ophthalmopathy.

Sequences were derived from peripheral blood mononuclear cells (PBMCs), sampled at new diagnosis, from a patient treated with antithyroid drugs. This TCR was recovered from a woman in her 30s with Graves disease. The rearrangement links TRBV28 to TRBJ1-5; a weak D match, TRBD1 (6 bases). CDR3 nucleotide sequence: TGTGCCAGCAGCCCTACTGGACAGAACAATCAGCCCCAGCATTTT. Amino acids: CASSPTGQNNQPQHF.